These 3 T cell receptor beta chains were all obtained from the same sample, sequenced in a study of Ad26.COV2.S vaccination and SARS-CoV-2 variants. The method was immunoSEQ multiplex PCR; TCRdb's version includes in-frame clones alone and lacks a portion of them. The sample carries roughly 150,000 clones, about nine tenths recorded once. The sample was peripheral blood, taken after recovery from COVID-19. These TCRs come from a human donor who had recovered from COVID-19.

V and J are TRBV7-9 and TRBJ1-2; 9 positions match TRBD1. This CDR3 is built from 15 residues. Germline V gene lookup returns CDR1 SEHNR and CDR2 FQNEAQ (reference sequence). With V trimmed by 5 bases and J by 0 bases, 4 bases remained unmatched. The CDR3 bases are TGTGCCAGCAGCCGGACAGGGGTCTCTAACTATGGCTACACCTTC. Amino acid sequence: CASSRTGVSNYGYTF.

V gene TRBV7-2 combines with J gene TRBJ2-6; 7 nucleotides line up with TRBD1. CDR3 size: 16 residues. Looked up from germline, CDR1 is SGHTA and CDR2 is FQGNSA. After removal of 5 bases from V and 1 base from J, the junction contained 5 bases not matched to a gene. The CDR3 sequence: CASSPHRGSGANVLTF. CDR3 DNA: TGTGCCAGCAGCCCTCACAGGGGATCTGGGGCCAACGTCCTGACTTTC.

The chain links TRBV7-9 to TRBJ2-7; no firm D call. The CDR3 has 15 residues. V was trimmed by 5 bases and J by 3 bases, leaving 17 bases between them. Looked up from germline, CDR1 is SEHNR and CDR2 is FQNEAQ (reference sequence). CDR3 DNA: TGTGCCAGCAGCCCAAGTACCGGTGAATTCTACGAGCAGTACTTC. Translation: CASSPSTGEFYEQYF. Combining the CDR3 with reference TRBV7-9 and TRBJ2-7 gives the whole variable domain DTGVSQNPRHKITKRGQNVTFRCDPISEHNRLYWYRQTLGQGPEFLTYFQNEAQLEKSRLLSDRFSAERPKGSFSTLEIQRTEQGDSAMYLCASSPSTGEFYEQYFGPGTRLTVT.